This TCR beta chain was found in a study of T cells after yellow fever vaccination. Regarding the study as a whole: A small proportion of clonotypes was detected in both the CD4 and CD8 compartments.

In this sample, this clonotype turned up many times. The antigen is undetermined. TCRdb independently ran MiXCR on the 5' RACE reads; one entry per CDR3 protein. The sample yields about 320,000 distinct CDR3 sequences, 3.5% to 4.5% seen once. This clonotype originated in a man in his late teens or twenties who received the YFV17D yellow fever vaccine. Sample: PBMCs, taken 15 days after the yellow fever booster vaccination.

CDR3 nucleotides: TGTGCCAGCAGTTTATTGCGTGCGCAGTATTTT. This sequence encodes CASSLLRAQYF. The chain uses TRBV12-3 or TRBV12-4 and TRBJ2-3; D not resolved. CDR3 length: 11 residues. V shed 2 bases and J shed 10 bases, with 7 bases lying between them.